A single sample is the source of the 8 T cell receptor beta chains below, sequenced in a study of T cells in Graves' hyperthyroidism and ophthalmopathy. TCR beta CDR3 region amplification was performed from RNA transcripts. Carried out on the TCR CDR3, a first-round RT-PCR used the HTBI primer set. TCRdb passed the multiplex PCR reads through MiXCR, listing each CDR3 protein once. The sample contains about half a million distinct CDR3 sequences, around 22% of which appear only once. Material for sequencing was blood. These receptors came from a woman in her 30s with Graves' ophthalmopathy.

Ten or more counts support this clonotype. This chain uses TRBV20-1 with TRBJ1-5; a possible D gene is TRBD1 (6 bases). V was cut by 6 bases and J by 4 bases, with 13 bases left in between. Germline CDR1 is DFQATT and CDR2 is SNEGSKA (reference sequence). The CDR3 has 13 residues. The CDR3 DNA reads TGCAGTGCGTCTACAGGGTGGAATCAGCCCCAGCATTTT. The encoded protein is CSASTGWNQPQHF.

V usage is TRBV29-1 and J usage is TRBJ2-7; 8 bases match TRBD2. Trimming at V came to 0 bases and at J to 0 bases, leaving 7 bases not matched to a gene. This CDR3 has 16 amino acids. The germline CDR1 and CDR2 sequences are SQVTM and ANQGSEA. CDR3: CSVEEMAGGSSYEQYF. CDR3 DNA: TGCAGCGTTGAAGAAATGGCGGGGGGAAGCTCCTACGAGCAGTACTTC.

The J gene is TRBJ2-7, the V gene TRBV20-1, with D perhaps TRBD1 or TRBD2 (7 bases each). CDR3 size: 17 residues. Germline CDR1 reads DFQATT; CDR2 reads SNEGSKA (reference sequence). The germline V and J ends were trimmed by 0 bases and 5 bases, with 23 bases remaining between them. In nucleotides, the CDR3 is TGCAGTGCTAGAGATTGGGGGTCAGGGGGGGGCATACACGAGCAGTACTTC. The encoded protein is CSARDWGSGGGIHEQYF.

This clonotype occurred many times. V and J are TRBV24-1 and TRBJ2-2; 11 bases fit TRBD2. CDR1 is KGHDR, CDR2 SFDVKD, per germline. V lost 3 bases and J lost 1; bases outside the gene matches: 3. The CDR3 is made up of 17 amino acids. In DNA, the CDR3 is TGTGCCACCAGTGATCCGACTAGCGGGGAGAACACCGGGGAGCTGTTTTTT. This codes for CATSDPTSGENTGELFF.

This clonotype was seen ten or more times. V usage is TRBV6-5 and J usage is TRBJ1-2; 7 bases are shared with TRBD1. The V segment lost 7 bases and the J segment 2 bases; nucleotides outside the gene matches: 4. Per the germline V gene, CDR1 is MNHEY and CDR2 is SVGAGI. CDR3 size: 13 residues. CDR3 nucleotide sequence: TGTGCCAGCAAACCGGGACAGAACTATGGCTACACCTTC. Protein product: CASKPGQNYGYTF.

This clonotype was counted ten times or more. The rearrangement joins TRBV6-5 to TRBJ1-2, with 8 bases fitting TRBD1. Germline-derived CDR1 and CDR2 are MNHEY and SVGAGI. The junction had 12 bases not matched to a gene; V was cut back by 2 bases and J by 7 bases. The CDR3 sequence is 16 residues long. The CDR3 region is CASSYTRDRGKGGYTF. DNA for the CDR3: TGTGCCAGCAGTTACACTCGAGACAGGGGAAAAGGTGGCTACACCTTC.

The rearrangement links TRBV10-1 to TRBJ1-1; D is uncertain. This CDR3 is 13 amino acids long. The V end was cut by 11 bases, the J end by 3 bases, with 16 bases between. Germline V CDR1 and CDR2: WNHNN, SYGVQD (reference sequence). The chain's CDR3 is CAVPTGFHTEAFF. The CDR3 nucleotides read TGCGCCGTACCGACCGGGTTTCACACTGAAGCTTTCTTT.

The sample holds many counts of this clonotype. The genes are TRBV20-1 and TRBJ1-3; 9 bases are shared with TRBD1. Germline V lookup: CDR1 DFQATT, CDR2 SNEGSKA (reference sequence). The CDR3 runs 15 residues. Unmatched junction bases numbered 3, after V lost 0 bases and J lost 3 bases. The CDR3 nucleotides read TGCAGTGCTAGAGATGAGGACAGGGGTGGAAACACCATATATTTT. This gives the protein CSARDEDRGGNTIYF.